What follows is one T cell receptor beta chain and its context. Its specificity is unknown. The data were taken from a study of T cell responses to AZD1222 COVID-19 vaccine. Study-wide findings and caveats: Researchers report vaccine-associated CD4 TCRs spanning spike, with dominance at 160-218 and 743-854. Scientists sampled the repertoires only once the peak T cell response had passed. Nearly half of spike-specific TCRs reportedly go after variant regions that carry no mutations. Clonal diversity was possibly underestimated, and the donors were mostly white British, with more females.

V was trimmed by 5 bases and J by 2 bases, leaving 22 bases between them. CDR3 size: 18 residues. Per the germline V gene, CDR1 is SEHNR and CDR2 is FQNEAQ (reference sequence). Profiling relied on immunoSEQ multiplex PCR, and the TCRdb table lists in-frame clones only, not all of them. The sample has 130,000 or so clones, around nine tenths seen once. This receptor was taken from an adult who received the MenACWY meningococcal vaccine as a control. The chain employs TRBV7-9 and TRBJ2-4, with D perhaps TRBD2 (7 bases). Sequencing was performed on peripheral blood, taken 28 days after the second dose of the MenACWY control vaccine. CDR3 region: CASSLSTGGPSTKNIQYF. In nucleotides, the CDR3 is TGTGCCAGCAGCCTAAGTACGGGGGGCCCCAGTACCAAAAACATTCAGTACTTC.